The 21 T cell receptor beta chains given below trace back to one sample, sequenced in a study of shared clonotypes between healthy human individuals. Assay used: immunoSEQ multiplex PCR; TCRdb lists only in-frame clones, some missing. The table lists roughly 1,500,000 clones, approximately 98.5% of them singletons. Sequenced material: naive CD4+ T cells sorted from blood. As to subset: CD45RA+ positively selected. The receptors were gathered from a man aged 25 to 40 in good health.

J is TRBJ2-7 and V is TRBV5-4, with unresolved D. Between the trimmed V and J ends, which lost 3 bases and 6 bases, there was a span of 16 bases. Germline values: CDR1 SGHNT, CDR2 YYREEE (reference sequence). CDR3 length: 14 residues. The CDR3 DNA reads as TGTGCCAGCAGCTCCCAGCAGGAGCTTGGCGAGCAGTACTTC. Protein: CASSSQQELGEQYF.

Here the CDR3 DNA reads TGTGCCAGCAGTCCCGGAAGGTATGAGCAGTTCTTC. Its protein product is CASSPGRYEQFF. The gene calls are TRBV6-6 and TRBJ2-1, with D unresolved. Trimming cost V 5 bases and J 8 bases, with 10 bases left between them. The length of the CDR3 is 12 residues. Germline CDR1 reads MNHNY; CDR2 reads SVGAGI (reference sequence).

The rearrangement joins TRBV7-9 to TRBJ2-3; 8 bases agree with TRBD1. This CDR3 is 15 amino acids long. Germline V gene sequence: CDR1 SEHNR, CDR2 FQNEAQ (reference sequence). The J segment lost 1 base and the V segment lost 4 bases, leaving 4 bases of the junction unmatched. CDR3 nucleotide sequence: TGTGCCAGCAGCTCGACAGGGGCGGGCACAGATACGCAGTATTTT. Encoded protein: CASSSTGAGTDTQYF.

This chain connects TRBV2 to TRBJ2-3; a weak D match, TRBD2 (6 bases). The CDR3 loop spans 16 amino acids. Germline CDR1 SNHLY, CDR2 FYNNEI. V shed 2 bases and J shed 2 bases, with 14 bases lying between them. DNA for the CDR3: TGTGCCAGCAGTGAATTGGGGGGAGCGGCCACAGATACGCAGTATTTT. Translation gives CASSELGGAATDTQYF.

CDR3 DNA: TGTGCCAGCAGCCGAGTCTCGTCCGGGCGGATCACAGATACGCAGTATTTT. Translated, it gives CASSRVSSGRITDTQYF. The V and J genes are TRBV7-8 and TRBJ2-3; D gene uncertain. The germline V gene encodes CDR1 SGHVS and CDR2 FQNEAQ. CDR3 length: 17 amino acids. V lost 5 bases to trimming and J lost 2 bases, with 20 bases between them.

This chain uses TRBV7-2 with TRBJ2-3; 8 bases fit TRBD1. The V gene's germline CDR1 is SGHTA and CDR2 FQGNSA. V dropped 5 bases and J dropped 6; count of bases not matched to a gene: 13. The CDR3 is 16 amino acids. The CDR3 reads CASSLWTGTLMDTQYF. For the CDR3, the DNA is TGTGCCAGCAGCCTCTGGACAGGGACCTTAATGGATACGCAGTATTTT.

The V gene is TRBV19, the J gene TRBJ1-5; a possible D gene is TRBD1 (6 bases). V dropped 5 bases and J dropped 4 bases, with 12 bases sitting between them. The germline V gene has CDR1 LNHDA and CDR2 SQIVND (reference sequence). The length of the CDR3 is 14 residues. As DNA, the CDR3 is TGTGCCAGTAGTCTCCTCGACAGGAATCAGCCCCAGCATTTT. Translation: CASSLLDRNQPQHF. Full variable domain (rest looked up from reference TRBV19 and TRBJ1-5): DGGITQSPKYLFRKEGQNVTLSCEQNLNHDAMYWYRQDPGQGLRLIYYSQIVNDFQKGDIAEGYSVSREKKESFPLTVTSAQKNPTAFYLCASSLLDRNQPQHFGDGTRLSIL.

The chain couples TRBV5-4 to TRBJ2-1, with D perhaps TRBD1 (6 bases). CDR3 size: 15 residues. CDR1 is SGHNT, CDR2 YYREEE, per germline (reference sequence). V lost 5 bases, J lost 4 bases, and 16 bases lay in between. The CDR3 is CASRRPGQGYNEQFF. In DNA, the CDR3 is TGTGCCAGCAGGCGGCCGGGACAAGGATACAATGAGCAGTTCTTC.

The V gene is TRBV9, the J gene TRBJ2-3; the D is unclear. Per the germline V gene, CDR1 is SGDLS and CDR2 is YYNGEE. The CDR3 length is 15 residues. V was shortened by 6 bases and J by 0 bases, with 14 bases between the two germline ends. The CDR3 region has the DNA TGTGCCAGCACCAAAGGGATTTCTAGCACAGATACGCAGTATTTT. Residues: CASTKGISSTDTQYF.

V and J are TRBV5-4 and TRBJ2-7; D is possibly TRBD1 or TRBD2 (5 bases each). The V gene lost 3 bases and the J gene lost 6 bases, with 13 bases spanning the gap. The CDR3 has 13 residues. Germline CDR1 is SGHNT and CDR2 is YYREEE (reference sequence). CDR3 amino acids: CASSSGPEGEQYF. As DNA, the CDR3 is TGTGCCAGCAGCTCGGGACCAGAGGGCGAGCAGTACTTC.

V gene TRBV4-3 combines with J gene TRBJ2-7, with unresolved D. Per germline, CDR1 LGHNA and CDR2 YSLEER. The CDR3 covers 15 residues. V was cut by 0 bases and J by 0 bases, with 9 bases left in between. CDR3: CASSQDQQFSYEQYF. The DNA of the CDR3 is TGCGCCAGCAGCCAAGATCAACAATTCTCCTACGAGCAGTACTTC.

With respect to this clone: One end of the junction is discordant with germline, which a read error may explain. The J gene is TRBJ2-7, the V gene TRBV28; D not certain. Germline CDR1 MDHEN, CDR2 SYDVKM. This CDR3 comprises 11 residues. The CDR3 here is CAISLRDEQYF. The CDR3 bases are TGTGCCATCAGTCTCCGGGACGAGCAGTACTTC.

The gene calls are TRBV27 and TRBJ2-1; no clear D gene. V lost 5 bases, J lost 2 bases, and 7 bases lay in between. The CDR3 extends over 13 amino acids. Per germline, CDR1 MNHEY and CDR2 SMNVEV (reference sequence). Here the CDR3 reads CASSLNTYNEQFF. The CDR3 region has the DNA TGTGCCAGCAGTCTCAACACCTACAATGAGCAGTTCTTC.

A single count supports this clone. This chain uses TRBV4-3 with TRBJ1-5; D gene unclear. This CDR3 is 14 amino acids long. V dropped 1 base and J dropped 9 bases, with 13 bases sitting between them. The germline V gene encodes CDR1 LGHNA and CDR2 YSLEER. The CDR3 is CASSQVMARGPQHF. CDR3 nucleotide sequence: TGCGCCAGCAGCCAAGTCATGGCCCGGGGGCCCCAGCATTTT.

V usage is TRBV5-1 and J usage is TRBJ2-6, with TRBD2 matching over 7 bases. The length of the CDR3 is 16 residues. V was clipped by 4 bases and J by 4 bases; unmatched bases: 8. The germline gives CDR1 SGHRS, CDR2 YFSETQ. The chain's CDR3 is CASSPVGGVGANVLTF. CDR3 bases: TGCGCCAGCAGCCCGGTGGGAGGGGTAGGGGCCAACGTCCTGACTTTC.

The CDR3 is CASLNRGYLNTEAFF. The DNA for the CDR3 is TGTGCCAGTCTGAACAGGGGGTATTTGAACACTGAAGCTTTCTTT. The chain has TRBV19 and TRBJ1-1; the match to TRBD1 covers 8 bases. V was pared by 8 bases and J by 0 bases, with 8 bases of the junction left unmatched. There are 15 residues in the CDR3. Germline V CDR1 and CDR2: LNHDA, SQIVND (reference sequence).

J is TRBJ2-7 and V is TRBV10-2, with TRBD2 matching 8 bases. The CDR3 has 15 amino acids. Germline CDR1 and CDR2: WSHSY and SAAADI. The ends lost 6 bases at V and 0 bases at J; junction bases unmatched: 7. CDR3 residues: CASRSLGTSSYEQYF. CDR3 DNA: TGCGCCAGCAGAAGCCTTGGGACTAGCTCCTACGAGCAGTACTTC.

The V call is TRBV12-5, the J call TRBJ2-1; 9 bases line up with TRBD2. This CDR3 region has 19 residues. Trimming removed 0 bases from V and 0 bases from J; junction bases left unmatched: 9. Germline CDR1 reads LGHNT; CDR2 reads FRNRAP. CDR3 in amino acids: CASGLVTTSGRISYNEQFF. The DNA for the CDR3 is TGTGCTAGTGGTTTGGTAACGACTAGCGGTCGTATCTCCTACAATGAGCAGTTCTTC.

The table lists this clone with a count of one. Other DNA sequences in this sample translate to the same CDR3. This chain connects TRBV9 to TRBJ1-3; the D gene is possibly TRBD1 (5 bases). Trimming took off 0 bases at V and 8 bases at J, with 9 bases between the two ends. The CDR3 loop spans 13 amino acids. The germline V gene has CDR1 SGDLS and CDR2 YYNGEE. The CDR3 DNA follows: TGTGCCAGCAGCGTAGGGCAGGGTGACACCATATATTTT. Translated, it gives CASSVGQGDTIYF.

This chain links TRBV7-2 with TRBJ2-7, with 9 nucleotides matching TRBD2. J lost 4 bases, V lost 6 bases, and 7 bases had no gene match. Germline V lookup: CDR1 SGHTA, CDR2 FQGNSA. The CDR3 is 14 amino acids. In DNA form, the CDR3 reads TGTGCCAGCAGTCAGCAGACTAGCGGATACGAGCAGTACTTC. This codes for CASSQQTSGYEQYF.

The chain employs TRBV4-1 and TRBJ2-7; perhaps D is TRBD1 or TRBD2 (6 bases each). The CDR3 runs 15 residues. Germline V gene lookup returns CDR1 MGHRA and CDR2 YSYEKL. Trimming removed 3 bases from V and 6 bases from J, with 18 bases in between. The CDR3 bases are TGCGCCAGCAGCCAGGGCTGGCCCAGGGGAGGCGAGCAGTACTTC. It is translated as CASSQGWPRGGEQYF.